The 10 T cell receptor beta chains given below trace back to one sample, sequenced in a study of identical twins. TCRdb independently ran MiXCR on the 5' RACE reads; one entry per CDR3 protein. The sample has around 450,000 distinct CDR3 sequences, 14% seen once; the top ten hold about 0.54%. This same sample was also part of a study on yellow fever vaccine responses in identical twins.

The sample consisted of CD4+ T cells sorted from blood. The receptors here all came from a woman under 30 in good health.

V usage is TRBV7-9 and J usage is TRBJ1-1; a weak D match, TRBD1 (5 bases). In germline, CDR1 is SEHNR, CDR2 FQNEAQ (reference sequence). There are 17 residues in the CDR3. Trimming took 5 bases from V and 0 from J, leaving 19 bases between them. For the CDR3, the DNA is TGTGCCAGCAGCACCACCCTAGGGACGGTAATGAACACTGAAGCTTTCTTT. The encoded protein is CASSTTLGTVMNTEAFF.

The chain is built from TRBV6-2 or TRBV6-3 and TRBJ2-1, with D perhaps being TRBD1 or TRBD2 (7 bases each). Germline loops: CDR1 MNHEY, CDR2 SVGEGT. CDR3 size: 14 residues. Trimming took off 2 bases at V and 8 bases at J, with 13 bases between the two ends. CDR3 loop: CASSYRAGGDEQFF. CDR3 bases: TGTGCCAGCAGTTACCGGGCAGGGGGGGATGAGCAGTTCTTC.

This clonotype was counted a few times. The V and J genes are TRBV9 and TRBJ2-5, with D possibly TRBD1 on 5 matching bases. V lost 3 bases and J 0 bases, leaving 18 bases between the germline ends. The CDR3 covers 17 residues. Germline V CDR1 and CDR2: SGDLS, YYNGEE. DNA of the CDR3: TGTGCCAGCAGCGCCCCCCGGACAAGCCAAAACCAAGAGACCCAGTACTTC. Its translation is CASSAPRTSQNQETQYF.

This clonotype was seen repeatedly, ten times or more. J is TRBJ2-1 and V is TRBV10-3, with D unclear. Germline V lookup: CDR1 ENHRY, CDR2 SYGVKD. Deletions cut 2 bases from V and 8 bases from J, with 4 bases between. This CDR3 has 11 residues. CDR3 bases: TGTGCCATCAGTGAGCAGGATGAGCAGTTCTTC. Amino acid sequence: CAISEQDEQFF.

The sample holds many counts of this clonotype. The V gene is TRBV12-3 or TRBV12-4, the J gene TRBJ1-5; D is unclear. The V and J ends lost 4 bases and 4 bases respectively, with 8 bases between them. The CDR3 runs to 13 residues. The CDR3 bases are TGTGCCAGCAGTTGGGAGGCTAATCAGCCCCAGCATTTT. Residues: CASSWEANQPQHF.

This clonotype was seen a handful of times. The V gene is TRBV5-5, the J gene TRBJ2-7; possible D gene TRBD1, 6 bases. The CDR3 runs 13 residues. Germline CDR1 is SGHKS and CDR2 is YYEKEE (reference sequence). The germline V and J ends were trimmed by 10 bases and 0 bases, with 14 bases remaining between them. The CDR3 loop is CASQGTSSYEQYF. DNA for the CDR3: TGTGCCTCCCAGGGGACCAGCTCCTACGAGCAGTACTTC. The complete variable domain, with remaining parts taken from reference TRBV5-5 and TRBJ2-7, reads DAGVTQSPTHLIKTRGQQVTLRCSPISGHKSVSWYQQVLGQGPQFIFQYYEKEERGRGNFPDRFSARQFPNYSSELNVNALLLGDSALYLCASQGTSSYEQYFGPGTRLTVT.

The chain carries TRBV7-6 and TRBJ2-6; 8 nucleotides line up with TRBD1. V gave up 5 bases and J gave up 0 bases; unmatched junction bases: 6. The germline CDR1 and CDR2 sequences are SGHVS and FNYEAQ. The CDR3 has 17 amino acids. The CDR3: CASSRGQGNSGANVLTF. The CDR3 nucleotides are TGTGCCAGCAGCCGAGGACAGGGAAACTCTGGGGCCAACGTCCTGACTTTC.

V is TRBV19 and J is TRBJ2-3, with 7 bases fitting TRBD1. CDR1 is LNHDA, CDR2 SQIVND, per germline (reference sequence). The CDR3 sequence is 15 residues long. The trim removed 4 bases at V and 2 bases at J, leaving 6 bases unmatched. The CDR3 nucleotides read TGTGCCAGTAGTACCCGCCAGGGGGTCACAGATACGCAGTATTTT. Protein: CASSTRQGVTDTQYF. Looking up the rest from reference TRBV19 and TRBJ2-3 gives the full variable domain: DGGITQSPKYLFRKEGQNVTLSCEQNLNHDAMYWYRQDPGQGLRLIYYSQIVNDFQKGDIAEGYSVSREKKESFPLTVTSAQKNPTAFYLCASSTRQGVTDTQYFGPGTRLTVL.

The chain is built from TRBV24-1 and TRBJ2-1; D uncertain. Trimming cost V 3 bases and J 8 bases, with 10 bases left between them. This CDR3 comprises 13 residues. Germline-derived CDR1 and CDR2 are KGHDR and SFDVKD. Written as DNA, the CDR3 is TGTGCCACCAGTGATGAAAGGGCTGATGAGCAGTTCTTC. Translating gives CATSDERADEQFF.

This clonotype occurred a few times. This chain links TRBV6-1 with TRBJ2-4; D might be TRBD1 (6 bases). CDR1 is MNHNS and CDR2 is SASEGT in the germline V gene. V gave up 10 bases and J gave up 0 bases, with 16 bases separating them. The CDR3 has 15 residues. DNA of the CDR3: TGTGCCACCGCGGACAGCAAAGTAGCCAAAAACATTCAGTACTTC. Protein product: CATADSKVAKNIQYF.